The rows below give T cell receptor beta chains drawn from one sample of a study of blood T cell repertoires in COVID-19. TCRdb's table, derived via immunoSEQ multiplex PCR, lists solely in-frame clones and lacks some. The sample gives tens of thousands of clones, about 91% of which show up once; approximately 3.4% is in the top ten. Sequenced sample: peripheral blood. These receptors were taken from a woman aged 70-85 years with active COVID-19. Both conserved end residues are part of each CDR3. Fields, in order: D gene, V gene, clone size, J gene, CDR3 protein, CDR3 DNA. A D gene is named only where the DNA matches it firmly. Size tells how often a clone was seen (once, few, many) or the class of an expanded clone, and some rows leave it out.

d_call: NA
v_call: TRBV6-5
clone_size: few
j_call: TRBJ1-5
cdr3_aa: CASSQSGDQPQHF
cdr3_nt: TGTGCCAGCAGCCAAAGCGGGGATCAGCCCCAGCATTTT

d_call: TRBD2
v_call: TRBV11-3
clone_size: NA
j_call: TRBJ2-7
cdr3_aa: CASSLGSGRVQYF
cdr3_nt: TGTGCCAGCAGCCTCGGGAGCGGGAGGGTGCAGTACTTC

d_call: NA
v_call: TRBV5-1
clone_size: NA
j_call: TRBJ1-1
cdr3_aa: CASSLGLYPNTEAFF
cdr3_nt: TGCGCCAGCAGCTTGGGACTCTACCCTAACACTGAAGCTTTCTTT

d_call: TRBD2
v_call: TRBV28
clone_size: NA
j_call: TRBJ2-3
cdr3_aa: CASSFRLAGFTDTQYF
cdr3_nt: TGTGCCAGCAGTTTTCGGTTAGCGGGATTCACAGATACGCAGTATTTT

d_call: TRBD2
v_call: TRBV4-1
clone_size: few
j_call: TRBJ2-7
cdr3_aa: CASSQVSTSVYEQYF
cdr3_nt: TGCGCCAGCAGCCAAGTTTCGACTAGCGTGTACGAGCAGTACTTC

d_call: NA
v_call: TRBV7-8
clone_size: once
j_call: TRBJ1-6
cdr3_aa: CASSREGVSPLHF
cdr3_nt: TGTGCCAGCAGCCGAGAGGGGGTTTCACCCCTCCACTTT

d_call: TRBD1
v_call: TRBV4-2
clone_size: NA
j_call: TRBJ2-7
cdr3_aa: CASSQDVGTGHLEQYF
cdr3_nt: TGTGCCAGCAGCCAAGATGTCGGGACAGGGCATTTGGAGCAGTACTTC

d_call: TRBD1
v_call: TRBV3-1/TRBV3-2
clone_size: NA
j_call: TRBJ2-3
cdr3_aa: CASSLTGGRTDTQYF
cdr3_nt: TGTGCCAGCAGCTTAACAGGGGGCCGCACAGATACGCAGTATTTT

d_call: NA
v_call: TRBV19
clone_size: NA
j_call: TRBJ1-5
cdr3_aa: CASTDSQSNQPQHF
cdr3_nt: TGTGCCAGTACGGACTCCCAAAGCAATCAGCCCCAGCATTTT

d_call: TRBD1
v_call: TRBV9
clone_size: NA
j_call: TRBJ2-5
cdr3_aa: CASSPGRDRWETQYF
cdr3_nt: TGTGCCAGCAGCCCTGGCCGGGACAGGTGGGAGACCCAGTACTTC

d_call: TRBD2
v_call: TRBV4-2
clone_size: once
j_call: TRBJ2-7
cdr3_aa: CASSQVASGNYEQYF
cdr3_nt: TGTGCCAGCAGCCAAGTGGCTAGCGGGAACTACGAGCAGTACTTC

d_call: TRBD2
v_call: TRBV7-9
clone_size: NA
j_call: TRBJ2-1
cdr3_aa: CASSLAGLAGNNEQFF
cdr3_nt: TGTGCCAGCAGCTTAGCGGGACTAGCGGGAAACAATGAGCAGTTCTTC

d_call: NA
v_call: TRBV15
clone_size: once
j_call: TRBJ2-1
cdr3_aa: CATSRGPYNEQFF
cdr3_nt: TGTGCCACCAGCAGAGGGCCGTACAATGAGCAGTTCTTC

d_call: NA
v_call: TRBV28
clone_size: NA
j_call: TRBJ2-5
cdr3_aa: CASSFGPPPETQYF
cdr3_nt: TGTGCCAGCAGTTTTGGGCCGCCACCCGAGACCCAGTACTTC

d_call: TRBD2
v_call: TRBV7-2
clone_size: NA
j_call: TRBJ2-7
cdr3_aa: CASSFPGGVHEQYF
cdr3_nt: TGTGCCAGCAGCTTTCCGGGAGGTGTCCACGAGCAGTACTTC

d_call: TRBD2
v_call: TRBV5-4
clone_size: NA
j_call: TRBJ2-1
cdr3_aa: CASSLTSGSLNEQFF
cdr3_nt: TGTGCCAGCAGCTTGACTAGCGGGAGTCTCAATGAGCAGTTCTTC

d_call: NA
v_call: TRBV19
clone_size: NA
j_call: TRBJ1-2
cdr3_aa: CASSVFYGYTF
cdr3_nt: TGTGCCAGTTCCGTATTCTATGGCTACACCTTC

d_call: TRBD1
v_call: TRBV19
clone_size: once
j_call: TRBJ1-3
cdr3_aa: CASSITRDRDNTIYF
cdr3_nt: TGTGCCAGTAGTATTACTCGAGACAGGGATAACACCATATATTTT

d_call: TRBD2
v_call: TRBV4-3
clone_size: NA
j_call: TRBJ2-7
cdr3_aa: CASSHGTSGTEQYF
cdr3_nt: TGCGCCAGCAGCCACGGGACTAGCGGGACCGAGCAGTACTTC

d_call: NA
v_call: TRBV5-6
clone_size: NA
j_call: TRBJ2-1
cdr3_aa: CASSEAGNEQFF
cdr3_nt: TGTGCCAGCAGCGAGGCGGGCAATGAGCAGTTCTTC

d_call: NA
v_call: TRBV3-1/TRBV3-2
clone_size: NA
j_call: TRBJ2-5
cdr3_aa: CASSQDEGFVKTQYF
cdr3_nt: TGTGCCAGCAGCCAAGATGAGGGTTTTGTGAAGACCCAGTACTTC

d_call: TRBD1
v_call: TRBV13
clone_size: NA
j_call: TRBJ1-2
cdr3_aa: CASSRTGDYGYTF
cdr3_nt: TGTGCCAGCAGCCGGACAGGGGACTATGGCTACACCTTC

d_call: NA
v_call: TRBV7-3
clone_size: NA
j_call: TRBJ1-2
cdr3_aa: CASSLTFVRGGYTF
cdr3_nt: TGTGCCAGCAGCTTAACATTCGTCAGGGGTGGCTACACCTTC

d_call: TRBD2
v_call: TRBV2
clone_size: NA
j_call: TRBJ2-3
cdr3_aa: CASSGGTSGKDTQYF
cdr3_nt: TGTGCCAGCAGTGGGGGGACTAGCGGGAAGGATACGCAGTATTTT

d_call: NA
v_call: TRBV3-1/TRBV3-2
clone_size: NA
j_call: TRBJ1-1
cdr3_aa: CASSPTGYNTEAFF
cdr3_nt: TGTGCCAGCAGCCCCACAGGGTACAACACTGAAGCTTTCTTT

d_call: TRBD1
v_call: TRBV15
clone_size: NA
j_call: TRBJ2-6
cdr3_aa: CATSRPRTGETGANVLTF
cdr3_nt: TGTGCCACCAGCAGACCCCGGACAGGGGAGACTGGGGCCAACGTCCTGACTTTC

d_call: TRBD1
v_call: TRBV20-1
clone_size: few
j_call: TRBJ2-7
cdr3_aa: CSSTGDYEQYF
cdr3_nt: TGCAGTTCCACAGGGGACTACGAGCAGTACTTC